The 30 T cell receptor beta chains reported below all come from one sample, sequenced in a study of response to subunit inactivated influenza vaccine. TCRdb called the RT-PCR reads again in MiXCR, with one record for every CDR3 protein. The sample has about 150,000 distinct CDR3 sequences, about 10% seen once. Sequences were derived from CD8+ T cells sorted from PBMCs, sampled roughly 24 months after vaccination. The receptors originated from a man between 50 and 75 years old who received an inactivated influenza vaccine.

This chain joins TRBV20-1 and TRBJ2-2, with D possibly TRBD2 on 6 matching bases. Germline V gives CDR1 DFQATT, CDR2 SNEGSKA (reference sequence). This CDR3 spans 17 amino acids. V gave up 0 bases and J gave up 5 bases, with 19 bases separating them. CDR3 nucleotide sequence: TGCAGTGCTAGAGAGCCTCTGGCGGGGCAGAGTACCGGGGAGCTGTTTTTT. It specifies CSAREPLAGQSTGELFF.

V is TRBV3-1 and J is TRBJ2-2; no clear D. This CDR3 has 12 amino acids. Trimming stripped 0 bases from V and 4 bases from J, with 0 bases between. The germline CDR1 and CDR2 sequences are LGHDT and YNNKEL (reference sequence). The CDR3 spells CASSQDTGELFF. CDR3 sequence (DNA): TGTGCCAGCAGCCAAGACACCGGGGAGCTGTTTTTT.

V usage is TRBV3-1 and J usage is TRBJ2-6; TRBD1 matches 10 bases. With V trimmed by 0 bases and J by 0 bases, 2 bases remained unmatched. CDR3 length equals 18 residues. The V gene's germline CDR1 is LGHDT and CDR2 YNNKEL (reference sequence). The CDR3: CASSQDWDRGSGANVLTF. The CDR3 region has the DNA TGTGCCAGCAGCCAAGATTGGGACAGGGGCTCTGGGGCCAACGTCCTGACTTTC.

V and J are TRBV27 and TRBJ2-6; D uncertain. CDR1 is MNHEY and CDR2 is SMNVEV in the germline V gene (reference sequence). There are 15 residues in the CDR3. Trimming took off 5 bases at V and 1 base at J, with 9 bases between the two ends. The CDR3 here is CASSPDESGANVLTF. CDR3 nucleotides: TGTGCCAGCAGTCCCGACGAGTCTGGGGCCAACGTCCTGACTTTC.

This clonotype was detected a few times. The genes are TRBV10-2 and TRBJ2-1; D call uncertain. The CDR3 has 13 residues. V dropped 4 bases and J dropped 4 bases, with 8 bases sitting between them. Germline V CDR1 and CDR2: WSHSY, SAAADI. The CDR3 here is CASSVTDYNEQFF. CDR3 bases: TGCGCCAGCAGTGTGACCGATTACAATGAGCAGTTCTTC.

This clonotype was seen a few times. The chain is built from TRBV28 and TRBJ2-7, with D maybe TRBD2 (7 bases). This CDR3 spans 14 amino acids. Deletions cut 5 bases from V and 7 bases from J, with 18 bases between. Per the germline V gene, CDR1 is MDHEN and CDR2 is SYDVKM. CDR3 amino acids: CASSITGGTGEQYF. CDR3 sequence (DNA): TGTGCCAGCAGTATCACGGGAGGAACAGGGGAGCAGTACTTC.

The sample holds many counts of this clonotype. The rearrangement uses TRBV29-1 and TRBJ1-1, with 9 positions matching TRBD1. This CDR3 has 14 residues. Per the germline V gene, CDR1 is SQVTM and CDR2 is ANQGSEA. Trimming removed 3 bases from V and 1 base from J; junction bases left unmatched: 3. CDR3 loop: CSVETGGSNTEAFF. In DNA form, the CDR3 reads TGCAGCGTTGAGACAGGGGGTTCGAACACTGAAGCTTTCTTT.

This clonotype occurred many times. This chain connects TRBV7-9 to TRBJ2-7; D is possibly TRBD2 (5 bases). Germline lookup yields CDR1 SEHNR and CDR2 FQNEAQ (reference sequence). This CDR3 region has 12 residues. The germline V and J ends were trimmed by 1 base and 7 bases, with 8 bases remaining between them. CDR3 sequence: CASSLGSGEQYF. The CDR3 nucleotides are TGTGCCAGCAGCTTAGGGTCGGGGGAGCAGTACTTC.

This clonotype was observed a handful of times. DNA for the CDR3: TGCGCCAGCAGCCAAGGCCCGAATCGGGGATCCGGGGAGCTGTTTTTT. This encodes CASSQGPNRGSGELFF. The chain is built from TRBV4-3 and TRBJ2-2; D is perhaps TRBD2 (5 bases). This CDR3 has 16 residues. The germline V and J ends were trimmed by 1 base and 6 bases, with 15 bases remaining between them. Germline CDR1 is LGHNA and CDR2 is YSLEER.

A few counts support this clonotype. V gene TRBV7-9 combines with J gene TRBJ1-5; D is unresolved. CDR1 and CDR2 (germline): SEHNR, FQNEAQ (reference sequence). This CDR3 contains 13 residues. Trimming left V 2 bases short and J 4 bases short, with 6 bases between. This CDR3 reads CASSLSGNQPQHF. CDR3 nucleotides: TGTGCCAGCAGCTTATCCGGTAATCAGCCCCAGCATTTT.

This clonotype was observed at least ten times. The chain employs TRBV7-2 and TRBJ1-5, with D perhaps TRBD1 (5 bases). The CDR3 consists of 15 residues. V lost 5 bases to trimming and J lost 7 bases, with 18 bases between them. CDR1 is SGHTA, CDR2 FQGNSA, per germline. In nucleotides, the CDR3 is TGTGCCAGCAGCCATAGTGGGGCACCGGGCCAGCCCCAGCATTTT. Protein product: CASSHSGAPGQPQHF. Using reference TRBV7-2 and TRBJ1-5 for the parts outside the CDR3, the full variable domain is GAGVSQSPSNKVTEKGKDVELRCDPISGHTALYWYRQSLGQGLEFLIYFQGNSAPDKSGLPSDRFSAERTGGSVSTLTIQRTQQEDSAVYLCASSHSGAPGQPQHFGDGTRLSIL.

This clonotype appeared many times. The rearrangement uses TRBV4-1 and TRBJ2-5, with 10 bases matching TRBD1. Germline-derived CDR1 and CDR2 are MGHRA and YSYEKL. Trimming removed 4 bases from V and 4 bases from J; junction bases left unmatched: 6. There are 15 residues in the CDR3. Written as DNA, the CDR3 is TGCGCCAGCAGCCCTGGACAGGGGGAAGTAGAGACCCAGTACTTC. Translating gives CASSPGQGEVETQYF.

This clonotype occurred a few times. Relative to the germline gene, one junction end is altered; a read error may explain this. This CDR3 is CASRDRSFNEQFF. CDR3 bases: TGCGCCAGCAGGGACAGGTCCTTCAATGAGCAGTTCTTC. The gene calls are TRBV5-1 and TRBJ2-1; 7 bases line up with TRBD1. CDR3 length: 13 amino acids. Per the germline V gene, CDR1 is SGHRS and CDR2 is YFSETQ.

The chain combines TRBV20-1 with TRBJ2-5; D uncertain. Germline values: CDR1 DFQATT, CDR2 SNEGSKA (reference sequence). The CDR3 contains 13 residues. The V end was cut by 3 bases, the J end by 1 base, with 9 bases between. The CDR3 protein is CSASFVGQETQYF. In DNA, the CDR3 is TGCAGTGCTAGTTTCGTCGGCCAAGAGACCCAGTACTTC.

This clonotype was counted between two and nine times. The gene calls are TRBV3-1 and TRBJ2-1; 12 bases align to TRBD2. V trimming: 5 bases; J trimming: 5 bases; junction bases outside the gene matches: 4. Per the germline V gene, CDR1 is LGHDT and CDR2 is YNNKEL (reference sequence). CDR3 length equals 15 residues. The CDR3 DNA follows: TGTGCCAGCAGCACCCGGACTAGCGGGAACAATGAGCAGTTCTTC. Translated, it gives CASSTRTSGNNEQFF.

The sample holds many counts of this clonotype. The chain has TRBV28 and TRBJ1-6, with a possible D match to TRBD1 (6 bases). CDR3 size: 15 residues. The ends were cut back, 5 bases at V and 3 bases at J, with 11 bases in the middle. Germline V CDR1 and CDR2: MDHEN, SYDVKM. The CDR3 protein is CASSADSLYNSPLHF. The CDR3, as DNA: TGTGCCAGCAGTGCGGACAGTCTCTATAATTCACCCCTCCACTTT. The full variable domain, in which reference TRBV28 and TRBJ1-6 provide the parts outside the CDR3, is DVKVTQSSRYLVKRTGEKVFLECVQDMDHENMFWYRQDPGLGLRLIYFSYDVKMKEKGDIPEGYSVSREKKERFSLILESASTNQTSMYLCASSADSLYNSPLHFGNGTRLTVT.

There are many counts of this clonotype. The chain recombines TRBV12-3 or TRBV12-4 with TRBJ2-2, with a possible D match to TRBD2 (5 bases). The CDR3 runs 16 residues. V lost 3 bases to trimming and J lost 6 bases, with 17 bases between them. CDR3 residues: CASSFSTTGVPGELFF. The CDR3 DNA sequence: TGTGCCAGCAGTTTCTCGACCACCGGGGTTCCCGGGGAGCTGTTTTTT.

The genes are TRBV27 and TRBJ2-5, with D possibly being TRBD1 (6 bases). Trimming removed 5 bases from V and 1 base from J, with 17 bases in between. The length of the CDR3 is 16 residues. Germline CDR1 MNHEY, CDR2 SMNVEV (reference sequence). CDR3 loop: CASSPLEDSTQETQYF. The CDR3 DNA sequence: TGTGCCAGCAGTCCATTAGAGGACAGTACCCAAGAGACCCAGTACTTC.

This clonotype has a count of ten or more. The chain carries TRBV9 and TRBJ2-1, with 9 bases fitting TRBD2. In germline, CDR1 is SGDLS, CDR2 YYNGEE. The CDR3 covers 21 residues. The ends lost 0 bases at V and 4 bases at J; junction bases unmatched: 20. CDR3 nucleotides: TGTGCCAGCAGCGTAGCGACCCAGCGGGAGGTCAATCCAGATAAGTACAATGAGCAGTTCTTC. This translates into CASSVATQREVNPDKYNEQFF.

This clonotype came up many times. The chain couples TRBV10-3 to TRBJ2-1, with D perhaps TRBD1 (5 bases). CDR1 ENHRY and CDR2 SYGVKD come from the germline V gene. This CDR3 spans 16 amino acids. Trimming took 3 bases from V and 0 from J, leaving 12 bases between them. CDR3 DNA sequence: TGTGCCATCAGTGACTTGGACACGAGCTCCTACAATGAGCAGTTCTTC. Protein: CAISDLDTSSYNEQFF.

This chain joins TRBV11-1 and TRBJ2-7, with TRBD1 matching over 9 bases. The junction had 5 bases not matched to a gene; V was cut back by 8 bases and J by 3 bases. The CDR3 is made up of 13 amino acids. The germline V gene has CDR1 SGHAT and CDR2 FQDESV (reference sequence). The CDR3 is CASGSGQGYEQYF. In DNA, the CDR3 is TGTGCCAGCGGTTCGGGACAGGGCTACGAGCAGTACTTC.

This clonotype turned up a few times. This sequence joins TRBV5-1 and TRBJ1-1; D not resolved. The germline V and J ends were trimmed by 0 bases and 4 bases, with 10 bases remaining between them. The CDR3 contains 14 residues. From germline, CDR1 is SGHRS and CDR2 YFSETQ. The CDR3 DNA reads TGCGCCAGCAGCTTGGCCCGAGGGAGCACTGAAGCTTTCTTT. Protein sequence: CASSLARGSTEAFF.

The gene calls are TRBV7-9 and TRBJ1-2; D gene uncertain. CDR3 length: 13 amino acids. V was trimmed by 5 bases and J by 4 bases, leaving 11 bases between them. The germline V gene encodes CDR1 SEHNR and CDR2 FQNEAQ (reference sequence). The CDR3 DNA sequence: TGTGCCAGCAGCCTCGGGAGGGCCTATGGCTACACCTTC. This codes for CASSLGRAYGYTF.

This clonotype was seen many times. The rearrangement links TRBV11-1 to TRBJ2-3, with 15 bases fitting TRBD2. V was clipped by 3 bases and J by 0 bases; unmatched bases: 7. The CDR3 is made up of 19 amino acids. Germline CDR1 is SGHAT and CDR2 is FQDESV (reference sequence). The CDR3, as DNA: TGTGCCAGCAGCTTTCCGGGACTAGCGGGGGGCCACAGCACAGATACGCAGTATTTT. Protein product: CASSFPGLAGGHSTDTQYF. The full variable domain, in which reference TRBV11-1 and TRBJ2-3 provide the parts outside the CDR3, is EAEVAQSPRYKITEKSQAVAFWCDPISGHATLYWYRQILGQGPELLVQFQDESVVDDSQLPKDRFSAERLKGVDSTLKIQPAELGDSAMYLCASSFPGLAGGHSTDTQYFGPGTRLTVL.

In its sample, this clonotype was seen a few times. V is TRBV11-2 and J is TRBJ1-2; 8 bases line up with TRBD1. Germline V gene lookup returns CDR1 SGHAT and CDR2 FQNNGV. The CDR3 totals 16 residues. V lost 0 bases and J lost 2; bases outside the gene matches: 5. The CDR3 DNA follows: TGTGCCAGCAGCTTAGAGCAGGGGGCGGGAAACTATGGCTACACCTTC. As protein: CASSLEQGAGNYGYTF.

The chain uses TRBV4-3 and TRBJ2-7; 13 bases fit TRBD2. Trimming removed 3 bases from V and 2 bases from J; junction bases left unmatched: 4. Per germline, CDR1 LGHNA and CDR2 YSLEER. This CDR3 region has 16 residues. CDR3 in DNA: TGCGCCAGCAGCCACGGGACTAGCGGGAACGCCTACGAGCAGTACTTC. Its protein product is CASSHGTSGNAYEQYF.

V is TRBV19 and J is TRBJ2-1, with TRBD2 matching 8 bases. This CDR3 is built from 14 residues. Per germline, CDR1 LNHDA and CDR2 SQIVND (reference sequence). V lost 5 bases, J lost 3 bases, and 3 bases stayed unmatched. The CDR3 reads CASSLAGYYNEQFF. CDR3 DNA: TGTGCCAGTAGTCTAGCGGGCTACTACAATGAGCAGTTCTTC.

This clonotype was seen a handful of times. This sequence joins TRBV7-9 and TRBJ2-5; TRBD2 aligns across 9 bases. The V segment lost 4 bases and the J segment 2 bases; nucleotides outside the gene matches: 8. CDR3 length: 16 amino acids. From germline, CDR1 is SEHNR and CDR2 FQNEAQ (reference sequence). CDR3 nucleotide sequence: TGTGCCAGCAGCTCCCCTCTAGCGGGGCTGCAAGAGACCCAGTACTTC. Translated, it gives CASSSPLAGLQETQYF.

The chain couples TRBV29-1 to TRBJ1-2, with no clear D. Deletions cut 0 bases from V and 5 bases from J, with 7 bases between. Per the germline V gene, CDR1 is SQVTM and CDR2 is ANQGSEA. This CDR3 is built from 12 residues. The CDR3 DNA follows: TGCAGCGTTGAAGATTTTGGGTATGGCTACACCTTC. Amino acids: CSVEDFGYGYTF.

The chain recombines TRBV12-3 or TRBV12-4 with TRBJ2-1; maybe TRBD1 (6 bases). V was cut by 3 bases and J by 8 bases, with 14 bases left in between. The CDR3 loop spans 14 amino acids. CDR3 sequence reads: CASSLADRYDEQFF. CDR3 bases: TGTGCCAGCAGTTTGGCCGACAGGTACGATGAGCAGTTCTTC.